What follows are 6 T cell receptor beta chains derived from one specimen sequenced in a study of response to subunit inactivated influenza vaccine. TCRdb independently ran MiXCR on the RT-PCR reads; one entry per CDR3 protein. The data hold about 540,000 distinct CDR3 sequences, with 20% to 25% observed a single time. These data also featured in a second study, about T cells expressing NK-cell markers. This second report adds: TCR beta libraries carry UMIs added by 5'RACE template switching.

Here the sequenced sample was CD4+ T cells sorted from PBMCs, taken approximately 12 days after vaccination. These TCRs come from a man aged 50-60 years who received an inactivated influenza vaccine.

The genes are TRBV12-3 or TRBV12-4 and TRBJ2-7; possible D gene TRBD1, 6 bases. The CDR3 has 14 residues. V shed 1 base and J shed 7 bases, with 14 bases lying between them. The CDR3 sequence is CASSLDGTIGEQYF. CDR3 nucleotide sequence: TGTGCCAGCAGTTTAGATGGGACAATTGGTGAGCAGTACTTC.

In its sample, this clonotype was seen a few times. This chain uses TRBV7-6 with TRBJ2-1; possibly TRBD2 for D (6 bases). Deletions cut 4 bases from V and 0 bases from J, with 10 bases between. The CDR3 has 15 amino acids. Germline V gene sequence: CDR1 SGHVS, CDR2 FNYEAQ. Here the CDR3 reads CASSSGLTSYNEQFF. Written as DNA, the CDR3 is TGTGCCAGCAGCTCGGGACTCACCTCCTACAATGAGCAGTTCTTC.

This clonotype occurred many times. The chain joins TRBV28 to TRBJ1-2, with TRBD1 matching 8 bases. The CDR3 consists of 12 residues. Germline V gene lookup returns CDR1 MDHEN and CDR2 SYDVKM. V lost 6 bases, J lost 7 bases, and 4 bases stayed unmatched. CDR3 coding DNA: TGTGCCAGCAGGACAACAGGGGGTGGCTACACCTTC. It specifies CASRTTGGGYTF.

The V gene is TRBV5-1, the J gene TRBJ2-1; 13 nucleotides agree with TRBD2. J lost 7 bases, V lost 0 bases, and 7 bases had no gene match. Germline assignment: CDR1 SGHRS and CDR2 YFSETQ. There are 17 residues in the CDR3. This CDR3 is CASSLATSGGARNEQFF. The CDR3 DNA follows: TGCGCCAGCAGCTTGGCCACTAGCGGGGGGGCCAGGAATGAGCAGTTCTTC.

This sequence joins TRBV19 and TRBJ1-2, with 8 bases matching TRBD1. CDR1 is LNHDA, CDR2 SQIVND, per germline (reference sequence). The CDR3 has 14 residues. V dropped 3 bases and J dropped 7; count of bases not matched to a gene: 7. CDR3 DNA: TGTGCCAGTAGTATCGGACAGGGTGTAAGTGGCTACACCTTC. Residues: CASSIGQGVSGYTF.

The chain has TRBV11-1 and TRBJ2-7, with no clear D. Trimming pared 3 bases from V and 4 bases from J, leaving 10 bases between. The CDR3 is 13 residues long. Germline lookup yields CDR1 SGHAT and CDR2 FQDESV (reference sequence). CDR3 nucleotides: TGTGCCAGCAGCTTGGAACAGAATTACGAGCAGTACTTC. This sequence encodes CASSLEQNYEQYF. Together with reference TRBV11-1 and TRBJ2-7, the CDR3 gives the full variable domain: EAEVAQSPRYKITEKSQAVAFWCDPISGHATLYWYRQILGQGPELLVQFQDESVVDDSQLPKDRFSAERLKGVDSTLKIQPAELGDSAMYLCASSLEQNYEQYFGPGTRLTVT.